This TCR beta chain derives from a study of T cell responses to AZD1222 COVID-19 vaccine. The protocol was immunoSEQ multiplex PCR, while the TCRdb copy is restricted to in-frame clones and leaves out a portion. Of approximately 180,000 clones in the sample, 75% to 90% were seen once. The CDR3 is made up of 15 amino acids. Trimming stripped 4 bases from V and 6 bases from J, with 16 bases between. Germline CDR1 and CDR2: SGHTA and FQGTGA. In its sample, this clone was seen a few times. The clonotype comes from an adult in good health. The V gene is TRBV7-3, the J gene TRBJ2-1, with D possibly matching TRBD1 (6 bases). The sample was peripheral blood, taken on day 0 of AZD1222 vaccination. The CDR3 nucleotides are TGTGCCAGCAGCTCCAGGGGCCTAAACTCCAATGAGCAGTTCTTC. Protein sequence: CASSSRGLNSNEQFF. Looking up the rest from reference TRBV7-3 and TRBJ2-1 gives the full variable domain: GAGVSQTPSNKVTEKGKYVELRCDPISGHTALYWYRQSLGQGPEFLIYFQGTGAADDSGLPNDRFFAVRPEGSVSTLKIQRTERGDSAVYLCASSSRGLNSNEQFFGPGTRLTVL.